What follows describes a single TCR beta chain. This sample is drawn from a study of blood T cell repertoires in COVID-19. This table comes from immunoSEQ multiplex PCR, and its TCRdb copy is limited to in-frame clones, with some not included. Among about 330,000 clones listed, under 95% were seen once. This CDR3 is built from 13 residues. V shed 8 bases and J 5 bases; nucleotides not matched to a gene: 6. CDR1 is MNHEY and CDR2 is SVGAGI in the germline V gene. The V gene is TRBV6-5, the J gene TRBJ2-4; TRBD2 matches at 7 bases. The source is a woman aged 25 to 39 who had recovered from COVID-19. The sample taken for sequencing was PBMCs or T cells enriched from blood (not recorded which). CDR3 sequence reads: CASEAGRENIQYF. The CDR3 nucleotides read TGTGCCAGCGAGGCAGGGAGGGAAAACATTCAGTACTTC.